The 26 T cell receptor beta chains below all came from one sample that was sequenced in a study of cytomegalovirus exposure and HLA in healthy donors. PCR employed 60 Vbeta and 13 Jbeta primers. Libraries were prepared by immunoSEQ multiplex PCR; TCRdb keeps only in-frame clonotypes and omits some of them. The data show 55,000 to 80,000 clones, less than 75% seen once. Sequenced material: PBMCs. The receptors here all came from a man over 45 in good health and CMV-seropositive.

This chain connects TRBV15 to TRBJ2-7, with TRBD1 matching over 12 bases. Germline V lookup: CDR1 LNHNV, CDR2 YYDKDF (reference sequence). After removal of 3 bases from V and 7 bases from J, the junction contained 10 bases not matched to a gene. The CDR3 contains 16 residues. CDR3 sequence: CATSSTPGQGAGEQYF. CDR3 DNA sequence: TGTGCCACCAGCAGTACGCCGGGACAGGGGGCGGGAGAGCAGTACTTC.

V gene TRBV13 combines with J gene TRBJ1-1, with D tentatively TRBD1 (6 bases). This CDR3 comprises 15 residues. V was shortened by 4 bases and J by 4 bases, with 16 bases between the two germline ends. Per the germline V gene, CDR1 is PRHDT and CDR2 is FYEKMQ (reference sequence). CDR3 residues: CASSSYIRGFTEAFF. CDR3 in DNA: TGTGCCAGCAGCTCGTATATAAGGGGGTTCACTGAAGCTTTCTTT.

This clone was counted a few times. The V call is TRBV7-7, the J call TRBJ2-3, with 9 positions matching TRBD2. The CDR3 runs 14 residues. The ends lost 1 base at V and 4 bases at J; junction bases unmatched: 0. Per germline, CDR1 SSHAT and CDR2 FNYEAQ (reference sequence). The CDR3 DNA follows: TGTGCCAGCAGCTTAGGCGGGGGGGCAGATACGCAGTATTTT. Amino acids: CASSLGGGADTQYF.

V usage is TRBV7-9 and J usage is TRBJ1-1; 7 bases fit TRBD1. The CDR3 has 16 amino acids. After removal of 7 bases from V and 3 bases from J, the junction contained 14 bases not matched to a gene. Germline V gene sequence: CDR1 SEHNR, CDR2 FQNEAQ (reference sequence). CDR3 region: CASIDVGDSRYTEAFF. As DNA, the CDR3 is TGTGCCAGCATAGACGTTGGGGACAGTCGATACACTGAAGCTTTCTTT.

The CDR3 sequence is CASSETGTVSFF. CDR3 bases: TGTGCCAGCAGTGAAACAGGGACCGTTTCTTTCTTT. The chain links TRBV6-1 to TRBJ1-1; D possibly corresponds to TRBD1 (6 bases). V dropped 2 bases and J dropped 12 bases, with 13 bases sitting between them. CDR3 size: 12 residues. Germline CDR1 is MNHNS and CDR2 is SASEGT.

The chain links TRBV9 to TRBJ2-5, with TRBD2 identical over 13 bases. Germline V gene sequence: CDR1 SGDLS, CDR2 YYNGEE. The CDR3 extends over 20 amino acids. The J segment lost 1 base and the V segment lost 3 bases, leaving 15 bases of the junction unmatched. In DNA form, the CDR3 reads TGTGCCAGCAGCGCTCCGACGGGACTAGCGGGACCTACTGCCCAAGAGACCCAGTACTTC. Amino acids: CASSAPTGLAGPTAQETQYF.

V and J are TRBV5-1 and TRBJ1-2, with a possible D match to TRBD1 (6 bases). Per the germline V gene, CDR1 is SGHRS and CDR2 is YFSETQ. V dropped 0 bases and J dropped 2 bases, with 11 bases sitting between them. The CDR3 loop spans 15 amino acids. The DNA of the CDR3 is TGCGCCAGCAGCTTGGCCCCAGGGGACAACTATGGCTACACCTTC. Translation: CASSLAPGDNYGYTF.

The chain joins TRBV28 to TRBJ1-3; TRBD1 is a possible D gene (5 bases). Germline V gives CDR1 MDHEN, CDR2 SYDVKM. The CDR3 runs to 15 residues. V was pared by 6 bases and J by 3 bases, with 15 bases between. The CDR3: CASSEGAGNGNTIYF. The CDR3 bases are TGTGCCAGCAGCGAAGGTGCAGGGAATGGAAACACCATATATTTT. The full variable domain, rest sourced from reference TRBV28 and TRBJ1-3, is DVKVTQSSRYLVKRTGEKVFLECVQDMDHENMFWYRQDPGLGLRLIYFSYDVKMKEKGDIPEGYSVSREKKERFSLILESASTNQTSMYLCASSEGAGNGNTIYFGEGSWLTVV.

Remarks on this clone: The junction does not match germline at one end; this may be a read error. This chain connects TRBV27 to TRBJ1-2; no definite D call. This CDR3 spans 14 amino acids. CDR1 is MNHEY and CDR2 is SMNVEV in the germline V gene (reference sequence). CDR3 loop: CASSFSGLPYGYTF. CDR3 DNA: TGCGCCAGCAGTTTTTCAGGTTTACCTTATGGCTACACTTTC.

This chain links TRBV11-2 with TRBJ2-7; 10 bases agree with TRBD1. The CDR3 loop spans 16 amino acids. Germline V gives CDR1 SGHAT, CDR2 FQNNGV. With V trimmed by 5 bases and J by 2 bases, 9 bases remained unmatched. This CDR3 reads CASSITRQGAAYEQYF. The CDR3 bases are TGTGCCAGCAGCATTACCCGACAGGGGGCCGCCTACGAGCAGTACTTC.

This CDR3 reads CASSNTGGNQPQHF. The CDR3 region has the DNA TGTGCCAGCAGCAATACAGGGGGCAATCAGCCCCAGCATTTT. The V gene is TRBV7-2, the J gene TRBJ1-5; the match to TRBD1 covers 7 bases. V was clipped by 5 bases and J by 2 bases; unmatched bases: 3. Germline lookup yields CDR1 SGHTA and CDR2 FQGNSA. The CDR3 consists of 14 residues.

The chain recombines TRBV7-9 with TRBJ2-7; D is unresolved. Per the germline V gene, CDR1 is SEHNR and CDR2 is FQNEAQ (reference sequence). CDR3 length: 11 residues. Trimming left V 10 bases short and J 6 bases short, with 13 bases between. The CDR3 loop is CATTMNVEQYF. The CDR3 coding sequence is TGTGCCACCACTATGAATGTCGAGCAGTACTTC.

The chain couples TRBV10-2 to TRBJ1-1, with 9 bases aligning to TRBD1. The V and J ends lost 6 bases and 1 base, in that order; junction bases with no gene match: 6. The CDR3 totals 15 residues. The germline gives CDR1 WSHSY, CDR2 SAAADI. The CDR3: CASSYPGQGNTEAFF. In DNA form, the CDR3 reads TGCGCCAGCAGCTACCCGGGACAGGGGAACACTGAAGCTTTCTTT.

V gene TRBV28 combines with J gene TRBJ2-5; a possible D gene is TRBD1 (6 bases). Germline-derived CDR1 and CDR2 are MDHEN and SYDVKM. V was cut by 6 bases and J by 1 base, with 18 bases left in between. The CDR3 consists of 16 residues. This chain's CDR3 is CASSQGLQGSQETQYF. The CDR3 DNA reads as TGTGCCAGCAGCCAGGGTCTACAGGGAAGCCAAGAGACCCAGTACTTC.

V usage is TRBV11-2 and J usage is TRBJ2-2; D is perhaps TRBD1 (5 bases). Trimming pared 0 bases from V and 6 bases from J, leaving 11 bases between. This CDR3 has 15 amino acids. Germline V gene sequence: CDR1 SGHAT, CDR2 FQNNGV. The CDR3 DNA reads as TGTGCCAGCAGCTTAGAGGCCCCAGGGCCCGGGGAGCTGTTTTTT. Protein product: CASSLEAPGPGELFF.

This clone was seen a few times. This sequence joins TRBV21-1 and TRBJ2-5; the D call of TRBD2 is as the table states it, not checked on the DNA. TRBV21-1 is a pseudogene segment. CDR3 length: 14 amino acids. CDR3 protein: CASSKKSGKETQYF. As DNA, the CDR3 is TGTGCCAGCAGCAAAAAGTCGGGGAAAGAGACCCAGTACTTC.

This CDR3 reads CASSPRGGKMETQYF. The CDR3 DNA reads TGTGCCAGCTCACCACGTGGGGGGAAGATGGAGACCCAGTACTTC. The J gene is TRBJ2-5, the V gene TRBV18; the D gene is possibly TRBD2 (6 bases). The ends were cut back, 1 base at V and 5 bases at J, with 14 bases in the middle. The CDR3 is made up of 15 amino acids. The V gene's germline CDR1 is KGHSH and CDR2 LQKENI.

In its sample, this clone was seen once. This chain joins TRBV15 and TRBJ1-2; 10 bases are shared with TRBD1. CDR1 is LNHNV and CDR2 is YYDKDF in the germline V gene (reference sequence). CDR3 length: 17 residues. V lost 5 bases, J lost 4 bases, and 13 bases stayed unmatched. The chain's CDR3 is CATSARWGQGLSYGYTF. The CDR3 DNA reads as TGTGCCACCAGCGCCCGCTGGGGACAGGGGCTTTCCTATGGCTACACCTTC.

The V call is TRBV5-4, the J call TRBJ1-5; TRBD1 matches 8 bases. Germline V gene sequence: CDR1 SGHNT, CDR2 YYREEE (reference sequence). The J segment lost 5 bases and the V segment lost 5 bases, leaving 9 bases of the junction unmatched. This CDR3 spans 15 amino acids. The DNA for the CDR3 is TGTGCCAGCAGTTCGACCGGGACAGGTGATCAGCCCCAGCATTTT. Its translation is CASSSTGTGDQPQHF.

This sequence joins TRBV27 and TRBJ2-3, with D tentatively TRBD2 (5 bases). CDR3 length equals 13 residues. V lost 4 bases, J lost 1 base, and 6 bases lay in between. Germline V gene data show CDR1 as MNHEY and CDR2 as SMNVEV (reference sequence). The CDR3 DNA follows: TGTGCCAGCAGTTGGGAGCGCACAGATACGCAGTATTTT. Its translation is CASSWERTDTQYF.

For this clone: This likely traces to a read error, being one base from a far larger clone. The chain uses TRBV6-1 and TRBJ2-6; D is perhaps TRBD1 (5 bases). The tail of the sequence fits TRBJ2-4 better, so the J call may be wrong. The germline V gene encodes CDR1 MNHNS and CDR2 SASEGT. CDR3 length: 14 amino acids. In DNA form, the CDR3 reads TGTGCCAGCAGTGAAGCGTGGGGCACCCACATTCAGTACTTC. Translating it yields CASSEAWGTHIQYF.

This rearrangement joins TRBV25-1 to TRBJ2-3; D gene ambiguous. Germline CDR1 and CDR2: MGHDK and SYGVNS. CDR3 length: 15 amino acids. V was trimmed by 1 base and J by 2 bases, leaving 10 bases between them. As DNA, the CDR3 is TGTGCCAGCAGTGAATCAGGATCTGCCACAGATACGCAGTATTTT. This sequence encodes CASSESGSATDTQYF.

The chain combines TRBV4-3 with TRBJ1-2; 8 bases are a match to TRBD1. Trimming removed 0 bases from V and 3 bases from J; junction bases left unmatched: 3. Germline lookup yields CDR1 LGHNA and CDR2 YSLEER. CDR3 length: 15 amino acids. In DNA, the CDR3 is TGCGCCAGCAGCCAAGAGGAGACAGGGGACTATGGCTACACCTTC. Amino acid sequence: CASSQEETGDYGYTF.

The chain uses TRBV6-1 and TRBJ2-4, with D possibly matching TRBD1 (5 bases). Trimming pared 6 bases from V and 7 bases from J, leaving 10 bases between. CDR1 is MNHNS and CDR2 is SASEGT in the germline V gene. There are 12 residues in the CDR3. As DNA, the CDR3 is TGTGCCAGCAGGCAGGGTACGAACATTCAGTACTTC. The encoded protein is CASRQGTNIQYF.

The V and J genes are TRBV6-6 and TRBJ1-4; 8 bases line up with TRBD1. J gave up 3 bases and V 4 bases, and 1 base lay outside the gene matches. Germline values: CDR1 MNHNY, CDR2 SVGAGI (reference sequence). CDR3 length: 14 residues. Here the CDR3 reads CASSSQGANEKLFF. For the CDR3, the DNA is TGTGCCAGCAGTTCACAGGGGGCTAATGAAAAACTGTTTTTT.

This chain connects TRBV5-4 to TRBJ2-3, with D possibly being TRBD1 (7 bases). The CDR3 runs 16 residues. Deletions cut 0 bases from V and 11 bases from J, with 22 bases between. Germline lookup yields CDR1 SGHNT and CDR2 YYREEE (reference sequence). As DNA, the CDR3 is TGTGCCAGCAGCTTGGGATCGGGGACAGCAGGGGGGAGGCAGTATTTT. Residues: CASSLGSGTAGGRQYF.